This entry lists 26 T cell receptor beta chains sequenced from one sample in a study of blood T cells in healthy people across ages. The authors ran a second PCR of 7 to 11 cycles using a sample-barcoded 5' primer and a J-beta primer mix. TCRdb passed the 5' RACE reads through MiXCR, listing each CDR3 protein once. The repertoire has hundreds of thousands of distinct CDR3 sequences, 49% of them found once; the top ten carry about a third. Input material: blood. Receptor source: a woman aged 55 to 70 in good health.

The sample holds one count of this clonotype. The rearrangement joins TRBV7-2 to TRBJ2-7; possible D gene TRBD1, 6 bases. The CDR3 loop spans 15 amino acids. V was cut by 5 bases and J by 0 bases, with 14 bases left in between. CDR1 is SGHTA and CDR2 is FQGNSA in the germline V gene. CDR3 DNA: TGTGCCAGCAGCGGGGGCCCCCCGAGCTCCTACGAGCAGTACTTC. Translating it yields CASSGGPPSSYEQYF.

The rearrangement uses TRBV27 and TRBJ2-3; D tentatively fits TRBD1 or TRBD2 (5 bases each). This CDR3 comprises 15 residues. CDR1 and CDR2 from the germline V gene are MNHEY and SMNVEV (reference sequence). V was shortened by 5 bases and J by 2 bases, with 14 bases between the two germline ends. The CDR3 sequence is CASSRDPIATDTQYF. CDR3 DNA sequence: TGTGCCAGCAGTCGGGACCCCATTGCCACAGATACGCAGTATTTT.

The chain has TRBV11-2 and TRBJ2-1; D uncertain. The end of the DNA fits TRBJ2-7 better, so the J call may be wrong. The germline V gene has CDR1 SGHAT and CDR2 FQNNGV. The CDR3 totals 15 residues. The CDR3 nucleotides read TGTGCCAGCAGCTCAAGAGGTTTCTCCTACAATGAGCAGTACTTC. Translating gives CASSSRGFSYNEQYF.

V usage is TRBV7-2 and J usage is TRBJ2-4; perhaps TRBD2 as D (6 bases). The J call may be faulty, since TRBJ2-7 better matches the DNA end. The CDR3 runs 15 residues. Germline values: CDR1 SGHTA, CDR2 FQGNSA. The CDR3 DNA follows: TGTGCCAGCAGCTTCCGGGACTCCAGCCCCTACGAGCAGTACTTC. Its protein is CASSFRDSSPYEQYF.

The J gene is TRBJ2-7, the V gene TRBV7-2, with 10 nucleotides matching TRBD2. V was clipped by 3 bases and J by 4 bases; unmatched bases: 6. Per the germline V gene, CDR1 is SGHTA and CDR2 is FQGNSA. There are 15 residues in the CDR3. CDR3 sequence (DNA): TGTGCCAGCAGCTTGGACGTTAGCGGGAGGTACGAGCAGTACTTC. Translation: CASSLDVSGRYEQYF. Full variable domain (outside the CDR3, taken from reference TRBV7-2 and TRBJ2-7): GAGVSQSPSNKVTEKGKDVELRCDPISGHTALYWYRQSLGQGLEFLIYFQGNSAPDKSGLPSDRFSAERTGGSVSTLTIQRTQQEDSAVYLCASSLDVSGRYEQYFGPGTRLTVT.

This sequence joins TRBV7-3 and TRBJ2-3, with 10 bases lining up with TRBD2. Germline trimming cut 5 bases from V and 6 bases from J; bases unmatched to any gene: 11. The germline CDR1 and CDR2 sequences are SGHTA and FQGTGA. The CDR3 length is 16 residues. The CDR3 region is CASSPRSSGRGDTQYF. CDR3 bases: TGTGCCAGCAGCCCCCGCTCTAGCGGGAGAGGGGATACGCAGTATTTT.

Points on this clonotype: The junction departs from the called germline gene at one end, perhaps through a read error. The CDR3 is CDSRYQGGTEAFF. CDR3 nucleotides: TGTGACAGCAGGTATCAGGGTGGTACTGAAGCTTTCTTT. This chain joins TRBV13 and TRBJ1-1; D is possibly TRBD1 (5 bases). Looked up from germline, CDR1 is PRHDT and CDR2 is FYEKMQ (reference sequence). There are 13 residues in the CDR3. The entire variable domain, with the rest obtained from reference TRBV13 and TRBJ1-1, is as follows: AAGVIQSPRHLIKEKRETATLKCYPIPRHDTVYWYQQGPGQDPQFLISFYEKMQSDKGSIPDRFSAQQFSDYHSELNMSSLELGDSALYFCDSRYQGGTEAFFGQGTRLTVV.

This chain links TRBV2 with TRBJ2-3, with D perhaps matching TRBD2 (6 bases). Germline V lookup: CDR1 SNHLY, CDR2 FYNNEI. This CDR3 has 16 residues. Trimming left V 4 bases short and J 7 bases short, with 21 bases between. The CDR3 is CASSVARDGASNTQYF. The DNA for the CDR3 is TGTGCCAGCAGTGTTGCGCGGGACGGAGCCTCAAATACGCAGTATTTT.

DNA for the CDR3: TGTGCCAGCAGTTCACAGCCTGAGAATGAAAAACTGTTTTTT. The encoded protein is CASSSQPENEKLFF. The chain couples TRBV28 to TRBJ1-4, with D uncertain. The CDR3 runs 14 residues. The germline gives CDR1 MDHEN, CDR2 SYDVKM. V gave up 4 bases and J gave up 5 bases, with 11 bases separating them. The whole variable domain, remainder taken from reference TRBV28 and TRBJ1-4, is DVKVTQSSRYLVKRTGEKVFLECVQDMDHENMFWYRQDPGLGLRLIYFSYDVKMKEKGDIPEGYSVSREKKERFSLILESASTNQTSMYLCASSSQPENEKLFFGSGTQLSVL.

V gene TRBV5-1 combines with J gene TRBJ2-7; TRBD1 agrees at 7 bases. The CDR3 is 15 residues long. With 6 bases clipped from V and 2 bases from J, the junction kept 11 bases outside the gene matches. Germline V lookup: CDR1 SGHRS, CDR2 YFSETQ. CDR3 bases: TGCGCCAGCATGCTTGGGACAGCCGAAGCCTACGAGCAGTACTTC. The encoded protein is CASMLGTAEAYEQYF.

The chain recombines TRBV10-3 with TRBJ2-7, with D unclear. V lost 6 bases, J lost 6 bases, and 9 bases lay in between. Germline values: CDR1 ENHRY, CDR2 SYGVKD. The CDR3 is 11 residues long. The CDR3 sequence: CAISLTGEQYF. In nucleotides, the CDR3 is TGTGCCATCAGCTTAACCGGCGAGCAGTACTTC.

The chain links TRBV28 to TRBJ1-2; D might be TRBD1 (6 bases). The CDR3 spans 15 residues. Germline V gives CDR1 MDHEN, CDR2 SYDVKM. V shed 5 bases and J shed 0 bases, with 13 bases lying between them. CDR3 sequence (DNA): TGTGCCAGCAGTCCGTACACAGGGTCTAACTATGGCTACACCTTC. This encodes CASSPYTGSNYGYTF.

V and J are TRBV4-2 and TRBJ1-2; D might be TRBD1 (6 bases). Trimming removed 3 bases from V and 5 bases from J, with 10 bases in between. The CDR3 extends over 13 amino acids. Germline assignment: CDR1 LGHNA and CDR2 YNFKEQ. CDR3 in amino acids: CASSHDQGYGYTF. CDR3 DNA sequence: TGTGCCAGCAGCCATGATCAGGGGTATGGCTACACCTTC.

The chain couples TRBV7-3 to TRBJ2-7, with 9 positions matching TRBD2. V lost 4 bases, J lost 7 bases, and 5 bases stayed unmatched. This CDR3 contains 13 residues. CDR1 and CDR2 (germline): SGHTA, FQGTGA. The CDR3 spells CASSSGLANEQYF. Here the CDR3 DNA reads TGTGCCAGCAGCTCGGGACTAGCCAATGAGCAGTACTTC.

This clonotype has a single count. The chain uses TRBV30 and TRBJ1-5, with D perhaps matching TRBD1 (5 bases). Trimming took off 2 bases at V and 5 bases at J, with 10 bases between the two ends. The CDR3 extends over 13 amino acids. Germline CDR1 is GTSNPN and CDR2 is SVGIG (reference sequence). The DNA for the CDR3 is TGTGCCTGGAGTTGGGGCTCGGATCAGCCCCAGCATTTT. Amino acids: CAWSWGSDQPQHF.

The rearrangement joins TRBV6-2 or TRBV6-3 to TRBJ2-3, with TRBD1 matching over 7 bases. This CDR3 has 17 residues. Germline V gives CDR1 MNHEY, CDR2 SVGEGT. With V trimmed by 2 bases and J by 0 bases, 8 bases remained unmatched. The chain's CDR3 is CASSYGIGTASTDTQYF. The CDR3 bases are TGTGCCAGCAGTTACGGCATTGGGACAGCTAGCACAGATACGCAGTATTTT.

This clonotype was seen repeatedly, ten times or more. The chain carries TRBV4-2 and TRBJ2-7; 11 positions agree with TRBD1. CDR3 size: 15 residues. Germline V CDR1 and CDR2: LGHNA, YNFKEQ. Trimming at V came to 4 bases and at J to 4 bases, leaving 6 bases not matched to a gene. In DNA form, the CDR3 reads TGTGCCAGCAGCCTCGGGACAGGGGGGGGTTACGAGCAGTACTTC. Encoded protein: CASSLGTGGGYEQYF.

This clonotype was counted a few times. The genes are TRBV20-1 and TRBJ1-2; perhaps TRBD1 as D (6 bases). Germline-derived CDR1 and CDR2 are DFQATT and SNEGSKA (reference sequence). V was trimmed by 3 bases and J by 6 bases, leaving 14 bases between them. The CDR3 has 13 amino acids. CDR3 region: CSARPGGENGYTF. The CDR3 region has the DNA TGCAGTGCTAGGCCCGGGGGCGAGAATGGCTACACCTTC.

The chain uses TRBV4-2 and TRBJ2-7; D gene uncertain. CDR1 and CDR2 from the germline V gene are LGHNA and YNFKEQ. CDR3 size: 16 residues. The germline V and J ends were trimmed by 3 bases and 3 bases, with 18 bases remaining between them. CDR3 protein: CASSHDSQVTYYEQYF. CDR3 sequence (DNA): TGTGCCAGCAGCCATGATTCTCAGGTTACTTACTACGAGCAGTACTTC.

The rearrangement uses TRBV28 and TRBJ2-1, with 7 bases matching TRBD1. J lost 6 bases, V lost 3 bases, and 8 bases had no gene match. The CDR3 contains 15 residues. Germline-derived CDR1 and CDR2 are MDHEN and SYDVKM. CDR3 region: CASSFFSSGGNEQFF. The DNA of the CDR3 is TGTGCCAGCAGTTTCTTTAGCTCAGGGGGCAATGAGCAGTTCTTC.

CDR3 bases: TGCGCCAGCAGCCAAGATTCGAGCACTAATGGGCTCAGGGGGTTTTATGGCTACACCTTC. It translates to CASSQDSSTNGLRGFYGYTF. The chain has TRBV4-3 and TRBJ1-2, with 7 bases matching TRBD1. This CDR3 spans 20 amino acids. CDR1 LGHNA and CDR2 YSLEER come from the germline V gene. Trimming at V came to 0 bases and at J to 5 bases, leaving 21 bases not matched to a gene.

This rearrangement joins TRBV28 to TRBJ2-4, with 12 bases aligning to TRBD2. The J call may be faulty, since TRBJ2-5 better matches the DNA end. The CDR3 sequence is 17 residues long. Looked up from germline, CDR1 is MDHEN and CDR2 is SYDVKM. CDR3 in DNA: TGTGCCAGCAGGGGGGACGCTAGCGGGAGGGCTAGTGAGACCCAGTACTTC. It is translated as CASRGDASGRASETQYF.

The V call is TRBV2, the J call TRBJ1-5, with unresolved D. The length of the CDR3 is 15 residues. Germline V CDR1 and CDR2: SNHLY, FYNNEI. Trimming left V 1 base short and J 4 bases short, with 11 bases between. The CDR3 nucleotides read TGTGCCAGCAGTGAAGGGGGATTCCTTAATCAGCCCCAGCATTTT. As protein: CASSEGGFLNQPQHF.

The sample holds many counts of this clonotype. The J gene is TRBJ2-5, the V gene TRBV3-1, with D maybe TRBD1 (6 bases). The V gene lost 8 bases and the J gene lost 2 bases, with 9 bases spanning the gap. Germline V gene sequence: CDR1 LGHDT, CDR2 YNNKEL (reference sequence). The length of the CDR3 is 12 residues. In DNA form, the CDR3 reads TGTGCCAGCTTGGGGACACAAGAGACCCAGTACTTC. Translation: CASLGTQETQYF.

This clonotype was counted once. The junction departs from the called germline gene at one end, perhaps through a read error. The chain carries TRBV4-3 and TRBJ2-3; perhaps TRBD2 as D (5 bases). The germline CDR1 and CDR2 sequences are LGHNA and YSLEER. This CDR3 region has 14 residues. CDR3 DNA sequence: TGCGCCGGCAGCCAAGTCGGGGGCACAGATACGCAGTATTTT. Its protein is CAGSQVGGTDTQYF.

This clonotype was found a few times. The rearrangement links TRBV7-9 to TRBJ1-4, with unresolved D. Trimming took off 2 bases at V and 8 bases at J, with 15 bases between the two ends. CDR3 length: 15 amino acids. The germline CDR1 and CDR2 sequences are SEHNR and FQNEAQ (reference sequence). CDR3 protein: CASSLTGETKEKLFF. The DNA of the CDR3 is TGTGCCAGCAGCTTAACTGGGGAAACCAAGGAAAAACTGTTTTTT.